The sequence of this T cell receptor (beta chain) was determined in a study of T cells in Graves' hyperthyroidism and ophthalmopathy. Amplification of TCR beta CDR3 regions used RNA as the template. Researchers ran a first-round RT-PCR on the TCR CDR3 using the HTBI primer set. TCRdb processed the multiplex PCR reads anew with MiXCR; each CDR3 protein has one entry. The data contain over 400,000 distinct CDR3 sequences, 20% to 25% of them singletons. Germline assignment: CDR1 KGHSH and CDR2 LQKENI. The V and J ends lost 1 base and 1 base respectively, with 13 bases between them. The CDR3 totals 16 residues.

Source material: blood. This TCR derives from a woman aged 70-85 years with Graves' ophthalmopathy. This rearrangement joins TRBV18 to TRBJ1-1; D possibly corresponds to TRBD1 (6 bases). CDR3 in amino acids: CASSPLSGTQNTEAFF. The DNA of the CDR3 is TGTGCCAGCTCACCACTGTCCGGGACACAGAACACTGAAGCTTTCTTT. Full variable domain (rest looked up from reference TRBV18 and TRBJ1-1): NAGVMQNPRHLVRRRGQEARLRCSPMKGHSHVYWYRQLPEEGLKFMVYLQKENIIDESGMPKERFSAEFPKEGPSILRIQQVVRGDSAAYFCASSPLSGTQNTEAFFGQGTRLTVV.